A single sample is the source of the 22 T cell receptor beta chains below, sequenced in a study of T cell responses to AZD1222 COVID-19 vaccine. Produced via immunoSEQ multiplex PCR; TCRdb's table is partial and in-frame only. The data hold 95,000 to 150,000 clones, with 70% to 90% observed a single time. The source material was peripheral blood, sampled on day 0 of AZD1222 vaccination. The receptors shown here come from an adult in good health.

The chain has TRBV19 and TRBJ1-1; no clear D gene. The CDR3 runs to 12 residues. Trimming left V 4 bases short and J 11 bases short, with 14 bases between. CDR1 and CDR2 (germline): LNHDA, SQIVND (reference sequence). DNA for the CDR3: TGTGCCAGTAGTAACCCCCTTGCGGGGGCTTTCTTT. Protein sequence: CASSNPLAGAFF.

V usage is TRBV9 and J usage is TRBJ2-3; the D is unclear. The CDR3 consists of 16 residues. Germline V gene data show CDR1 as SGDLS and CDR2 as YYNGEE. Deletions cut 3 bases from V and 0 bases from J, with 14 bases between. The CDR3 DNA reads as TGTGCCAGCAGCGGATCCCAGGCAACTAGCACAGATACGCAGTATTTT. Its protein is CASSGSQATSTDTQYF.

This chain links TRBV19 with TRBJ1-3; tentatively, D is TRBD1 (5 bases). Trimming pared 3 bases from V and 0 bases from J, leaving 9 bases between. Germline V CDR1 and CDR2: LNHDA, SQIVND (reference sequence). CDR3 size: 15 residues. The CDR3 DNA is TGTGCCAGTAGTATGGGACCGTCCTCTGGAAACACCATATATTTT. It yields the protein CASSMGPSSGNTIYF.

This clone came up once. The V and J genes are TRBV3-1 (or the pseudogene TRBV3-2) and TRBJ2-7; D is undetermined. Germline V CDR1 and CDR2: LGHDT, YNNKEL (reference sequence). The CDR3 contains 13 residues. Trimming left V 2 bases short and J 0 bases short, with 5 bases between. This CDR3 is CASSQLDSYEQYF. In DNA form, the CDR3 reads TGTGCCAGCAGCCAATTAGACTCCTACGAGCAGTACTTC.

This sequence joins TRBV28 and TRBJ1-3; weak D call: TRBD1 (6 bases). The V and J ends lost 4 bases and 2 bases respectively, with 15 bases between them. CDR1 MDHEN and CDR2 SYDVKM come from the germline V gene. The CDR3 runs to 16 residues. The CDR3 coding sequence is TGTGCCAGCAGTTCCGCGGGCTGGACAGCTGGAAACACCATATATTTT. It yields the protein CASSSAGWTAGNTIYF.

This rearrangement joins TRBV10-2 to TRBJ1-2, with D hard to call. The CDR3 is made up of 16 amino acids. The V end lost 6 bases, the J end lost 8 bases, and 25 bases lay between the germline ends. The germline CDR1 and CDR2 sequences are WSHSY and SAAADI. CDR3 bases: TGCGCCAGCAGCGAGAGCCGGATCACTTCGTCGGGCGGCTACACCTTC. It translates to CASSESRITSSGGYTF.

The chain couples TRBV10-3 to TRBJ2-1; tentative D call: TRBD1 (5 bases). Germline V gene sequence: CDR1 ENHRY, CDR2 SYGVKD. This CDR3 spans 14 amino acids. Trimming removed 3 bases from V and 7 bases from J, with 13 bases in between. CDR3 in DNA: TGTGCCATCAGTGAATTCCGGACACCAAATGAGCAGTTCTTC. As protein: CAISEFRTPNEQFF.

The V call is TRBV6-5, the J call TRBJ1-4; 8 bases line up with TRBD1. Germline CDR1 MNHEY, CDR2 SVGAGI. The CDR3 is made up of 16 amino acids. The V segment lost 2 bases and the J segment 10 bases; nucleotides outside the gene matches: 12. CDR3 region: CASSYRDRGPRGKLFF. For the CDR3, the DNA is TGTGCCAGCAGTTACAGAGACAGGGGCCCAAGGGGAAAACTGTTTTTT.

This clone was seen just once. The junction departs from the called germline gene at one end, perhaps through a read error. This chain joins TRBV3-1 (or the pseudogene TRBV3-2) and TRBJ1-3; D is unresolved. This CDR3 contains 20 residues. The germline V gene has CDR1 LGHDT and CDR2 YNNKEL (reference sequence). The CDR3 DNA sequence: TGTGCCAGCACCCAAGCCGGAGAGAAAAGGGTGAGGCTTCGAGGAAACACCATATATTTT. This gives the protein CASTQAGEKRVRLRGNTIYF.

The J gene is TRBJ2-2, the V gene TRBV5-1; tentative D call: TRBD1 (5 bases). V gave up 0 bases and J gave up 5 bases, with 14 bases separating them. Per the germline V gene, CDR1 is SGHRS and CDR2 is YFSETQ. This CDR3 contains 16 residues. CDR3 bases: TGCGCCAGCAGCTTGGCCCATGGGGCTGGTACCGGGGAGCTGTTTTTT. This codes for CASSLAHGAGTGELFF.

This clone is a singleton in its sample. The chain is built from TRBV27 and TRBJ2-1; the match to TRBD2 covers 7 bases. V lost 0 bases to trimming and J lost 3 bases; unmatched junction nucleotides: 5. This CDR3 is 16 amino acids long. Per the germline V gene, CDR1 is MNHEY and CDR2 is SMNVEV (reference sequence). This CDR3 is CASSLSGRGNYNEQFF. DNA for the CDR3: TGTGCCAGCAGTTTATCGGGGCGGGGGAACTACAATGAGCAGTTCTTC.

The chain uses TRBV5-1 and TRBJ2-3; possibly TRBD2 for D (5 bases). Per the germline V gene, CDR1 is SGHRS and CDR2 is YFSETQ. The CDR3 length is 16 residues. V was trimmed by 1 base and J by 5 bases, leaving 17 bases between them. As DNA, the CDR3 is TGCGCCAGCAGCTTGACTAGTCCCCTCAGAGGAGATACGCAGTATTTT. As protein: CASSLTSPLRGDTQYF.

This sequence joins TRBV7-9 and TRBJ2-5, with 7 bases identical to TRBD2. V lost 5 bases and J lost 5; bases outside the gene matches: 8. The CDR3 length is 14 residues. Germline CDR1 and CDR2: SEHNR and FQNEAQ (reference sequence). The CDR3: CASSLGGITETQYF. As DNA, the CDR3 is TGTGCCAGCAGCCTCGGGGGGATTACGGAGACCCAGTACTTC. The full variable domain, with the rest looked up from reference TRBV7-9 and TRBJ2-5, is DTGVSQNPRHKITKRGQNVTFRCDPISEHNRLYWYRQTLGQGPEFLTYFQNEAQLEKSRLLSDRFSAERPKGSFSTLEIQRTEQGDSAMYLCASSLGGITETQYFGPGTRLLVL.

This chain connects TRBV9 to TRBJ1-4; no clear D. Germline V gene sequence: CDR1 SGDLS, CDR2 YYNGEE. The CDR3 spans 15 residues. V was cut by 3 bases and J by 0 bases, with 9 bases left in between. CDR3 in DNA: TGTGCCAGCAGCGGAGCCCTTGCAACTAATGAAAAACTGTTTTTT. Encoded protein: CASSGALATNEKLFF.

This sequence joins TRBV27 and TRBJ1-4; no clear D gene. V was pared by 3 bases and J by 7 bases, with 15 bases between. This CDR3 region has 15 residues. Per germline, CDR1 MNHEY and CDR2 SMNVEV (reference sequence). The CDR3 sequence is CASSLALGLGEKLFF. In nucleotides, the CDR3 is TGTGCCAGCAGTTTGGCATTGGGGTTGGGTGAAAAACTGTTTTTT.

This clone was picked up one time. The chain combines TRBV6-6 with TRBJ2-7, with a tentative D call TRBD2 (6 bases). The CDR3 runs 13 residues. V lost 4 bases and J 5 bases, leaving 12 bases between the germline ends. The germline V gene has CDR1 MNHNY and CDR2 SVGAGI (reference sequence). The CDR3 here is CASSFGTPNEQYF. CDR3 nucleotides: TGTGCCAGCAGTTTCGGGACTCCCAACGAGCAGTACTTC.

The V call is TRBV5-1, the J call TRBJ2-7, with 8 bases matching TRBD2. CDR1 SGHRS and CDR2 YFSETQ come from the germline V gene. CDR3 size: 16 residues. The ends lost 3 bases at V and 2 bases at J; junction bases unmatched: 10. The DNA for the CDR3 is TGCGCCAGCAGCTCCCCGAGCGGGAGTCTCACCTACGAGCAGTACTTC. This encodes CASSSPSGSLTYEQYF.

The chain links TRBV7-9 to TRBJ1-4, with D tentatively TRBD1 (5 bases). This CDR3 spans 15 amino acids. The germline gives CDR1 SEHNR, CDR2 FQNEAQ (reference sequence). V shed 4 bases and J shed 5 bases, with 14 bases lying between them. CDR3 residues: CASSSSGRLNEKLFF. DNA of the CDR3: TGTGCCAGCAGCTCCTCGGGGCGGTTAAATGAAAAACTGTTTTTT.

V usage is TRBV5-6 and J usage is TRBJ2-7, with 7 bases fitting TRBD1. The length of the CDR3 is 14 residues. Losses at the gene ends were 3 bases for V and 2 bases for J; bases not matched to a gene: 5. Germline V gene sequence: CDR1 SGHDT, CDR2 YYEEEE. This CDR3 is CASSSGTVTYEQYF. The CDR3 region has the DNA TGTGCCAGCAGCTCCGGGACAGTCACCTACGAGCAGTACTTC.

The chain couples TRBV9 to TRBJ1-1; perhaps TRBD1 as D (6 bases). The germline V and J ends were trimmed by 0 bases and 5 bases, with 11 bases remaining between them. Germline V gene data show CDR1 as SGDLS and CDR2 as YYNGEE. The CDR3 totals 14 residues. CDR3 sequence: CASSVAGQGTEAFF. CDR3 nucleotides: TGTGCCAGCAGCGTAGCTGGTCAGGGGACTGAAGCTTTCTTT. The whole variable domain, remainder taken from reference TRBV9 and TRBJ1-1, is DSGVTQTPKHLITATGQRVTLRCSPRSGDLSVYWYQQSLDQGLQFLIQYYNGEERAKGNILERFSAQQFPDLHSELNLSSLELGDSALYFCASSVAGQGTEAFFGQGTRLTVV.

This rearrangement joins TRBV7-3 to TRBJ2-2; 14 positions match TRBD2. There are 16 residues in the CDR3. Per germline, CDR1 SGHTA and CDR2 FQGTGA. J was trimmed by 4 bases and V by 4 bases; bases with no gene match: 2. The CDR3 spells CASSSTSGRGTGELFF. The CDR3 coding sequence is TGTGCCAGCAGCTCGACTAGCGGGAGGGGCACCGGGGAGCTGTTTTTT.

This chain links TRBV19 with TRBJ2-2, with D possibly TRBD2 on 6 matching bases. CDR1 LNHDA and CDR2 SQIVND come from the germline V gene (reference sequence). The CDR3 loop spans 16 amino acids. V lost 4 bases and J 5 bases, leaving 17 bases between the germline ends. For the CDR3, the DNA is TGTGCCAGTAGTACCCGGTACGGGGGATCGACCGGGGAGCTGTTTTTT. This translates into CASSTRYGGSTGELFF.